A selection of T cell receptor beta chains follows, all from one sample in a study of OX40 agonist ivuxolimab in advanced cancers. Sequencing was performed with immunoSEQ multiplex PCR; in TCRdb, only in-frame clones are kept and a portion is missing. Of about 77,000 clones listed, around nine tenths are singletons. Source: CD4+ or CD8+ T cells sorted from blood, taken in a trial of the OX40 agonist ivuxolimab. These receptors all stem from an adult with an advanced solid tumor such as melanoma, head and neck, liver or kidney cancer. Each CDR3 is given without its conserved first and last residue. Each record gives: CDR3 length, J gene, V gene, CDR3 protein.

15 | TRBJ1-1 | TRBV9 | ASSPRSGRSGGTEAF
13 | TRBJ1-1 | TRBV7-6 | ASSLAQGHYTEAF
14 | TRBJ2-1 | TRBV27 | ASSASLAGTYNEQF
12 | TRBJ2-5 | TRBV7-8 | ASSRVWVQETQY
15 | TRBJ2-7 | TRBV28 | ASSLMGGAGGLYEQY
15 | TRBJ1-1 | TRBV29-1 | SVDGTGGLGHPLEAF
13 | TRBJ2-2 | TRBV6-5 | ASRRLAGEPGELF
12 | TRBJ2-5 | TRBV15 | ATSRDGSGRTQY
12 | TRBJ1-6 | TRBV6-1 | ASSPDTHNSPLH
11 | TRBJ2-1 | TRBV9 | ASSVALLNKQF
13 | TRBJ2-1 | TRBV5-1 | ASSSSTHSYNEQF
13 | TRBJ1-2 | TRBV28 | ASSRQGLLGYGYT
13 | TRBJ2-3 | TRBV27 | ASSFDRGRGDTQY
13 | TRBJ2-7 | TRBV5-6 | ASSPRLAGSYEQY
12 | TRBJ1-3 | TRBV11-2 | ASSSRLTGNTIY
15 | TRBJ2-1 | TRBV4-1 | ASSQRTTSGGYNEQF
11 | TRBJ2-7 | TRBV11-3 | ASSLDSSYEQY
14 | TRBJ2-2 | TRBV6-1 | ASSELRGRGFGELF
10 | TRBJ2-2 | TRBV10-1 | ASSESGQWLF
10 | TRBJ1-1 | TRBV9 | ASSDSRGFAF
11 | TRBJ1-2 | TRBV6-6 | ASSRSVLYGYT
13 | TRBJ1-5 | TRBV27 | ASSPSRHPNQPQH
13 | TRBJ1-1 | TRBV5-1 | ASSFIPGENTEAF
9 | TRBJ1-1 | TRBV6-5 | ASRSWTEAF
12 | TRBJ2-7 | TRBV28 | ASSLTSGRTEQY
12 | TRBJ1-5 | TRBV19 | ASSKRGEEQPQH
10 | TRBJ2-1 | TRBV10-1 | ARGARGYEQF
10 | TRBJ2-5 | TRBV30 | AWSAPERAQY
14 | TRBJ1-2 | TRBV14 | ASSQDPGGQYYGYT
14 | TRBJ1-3 | TRBV19 | ASSIIYSDFGNTIY
10 | TRBJ1-2 | TRBV10-1 | ASSGTRGGYT
13 | TRBJ2-3 | TRBV10-3 | AISVGGLDGDTQY
11 | TRBJ1-2 | TRBV6-6 | AGSYGVDGGYT
10 | TRBJ1-6 | TRBV10-3 | AISTPNSPLH
12 | TRBJ1-2 | TRBV29-1 | SVEGRGAPGGYT
10 | TRBJ2-3 | TRBV29-1 | SVVEGSDTQY
13 | TRBJ1-5 | TRBV5-1 | ASSWRGLGNQPQH
12 | TRBJ2-1 | TRBV2 | ASRTWGLRDEQF
12 | TRBJ1-1 | TRBV18 | ASSPGQANTEAF
15 | TRBJ2-6 | TRBV30 | AWSEMVVGSGANVLT
12 | TRBJ1-2 | TRBV6-6 | ASSSQGLYYGYT
16 | TRBJ2-5 | TRBV7-6 | ASSLASPTSGGKETQY